Listed below are T cell receptor beta chains from one sample, sequenced in a study of T cells after yellow fever vaccination. TCRdb itself ran the 5' RACE reads through MiXCR, one entry per CDR3 protein. The data show 250,000 to 300,000 distinct CDR3 sequences, 5.2% seen once. This specimen was CD4+ T cells sorted from PBMCs, taken on the day of the yellow fever booster vaccination. The receptors stem from a man aged 18 to 35 who received the YFV17D yellow fever vaccine. CDR3s include the opening cysteine and the closing phenylalanine or tryptophan. Each record gives: D gene, V gene, clone size, J gene, CDR3 DNA, CDR3 protein. D genes are given only for firm matches. Clone size appears in some rows only: once, few, many, or a class for an expanded clone.

-,TRBV29-1,-,TRBJ2-1,TGCAGCGGGACGGGTATCTCCTACAATGAGCAGTTCTTC,CSGTGISYNEQFF
-,TRBV20-1,-,TRBJ2-5,TGCAGTGGAAACGGAGGGGAGTACCAAGAGACCCAGTACTTC,CSGNGGEYQETQYF
TRBD2,TRBV2,-,TRBJ2-3,TGTGCCAGCAGTGTATCTAGCGGGGGGTGGGCAGATACGCAGTATTTT,CASSVSSGGWADTQYF
-,TRBV12-3/TRBV12-4,many,TRBJ2-2,TGTGCCAGCAGTCCCAGTGGACGAACCGGGGAGCTGTTTTTT,CASSPSGRTGELFF
TRBD1,TRBV18,many,TRBJ1-2,TGTGCCAGCTCCCAAGGACAGGGGGCGTACTATGGCTACACCTTC,CASSQGQGAYYGYTF
-,TRBV5-5,few,TRBJ1-1,TGTGCCAGCAGCTTGGTTTATGGGGACACTGAAGCTTTCTTT,CASSLVYGDTEAFF
TRBD1,TRBV12-3/TRBV12-4,-,TRBJ1-1,TGTGCCAGCAGTTCCGCAGGGGGGAACACTGAAGCTTTCTTT,CASSSAGGNTEAFF
-,TRBV10-2,-,TRBJ1-1,TGCGCCAGCAGTGAGCTGAACACTGAAGCTTTCTTT,CASSELNTEAFF
TRBD1,TRBV5-1,-,TRBJ2-5,TGCGCCAGCGGCTACAGGGGGCAAGAGACCCAGTACTTC,CASGYRGQETQYF
TRBD2,TRBV5-4,-,TRBJ2-7,TGTGCCAGCAGCGGGACTAGCGGTTACTCCTACGAGCAGTACTTC,CASSGTSGYSYEQYF
-,TRBV6-2/TRBV6-3,many,TRBJ2-2,TGTGCCAGCGCGGGCTACACCGGGGAGCTGTTTTTT,CASAGYTGELFF
-,TRBV6-6,-,TRBJ1-5,TGTGCCAGCAGTTATGTTTTGGGTCCCCAGCCCCAGCATTTT,CASSYVLGPQPQHF
-,TRBV11-2,many,TRBJ1-1,TGTGCCAGCAGCTATGGTTTTAGGTCCCCCGCAACTGAAGCTTTCTTT,CASSYGFRSPATEAFF
-,TRBV6-5,-,TRBJ1-6,TGTGCCAGCAGTTACGATGGGGGGCTTAATTCACCCCTCCACTTT,CASSYDGGLNSPLHF
-,TRBV10-3,-,TRBJ2-7,TGTGCCATCAGCGATTACAGGCAAAACGAGCAGTACTTC,CAISDYRQNEQYF
-,TRBV19,-,TRBJ1-5,TGTGCCAGTAGCTCAGGTGGCAGACAGCCCCAGCATTTT,CASSSGGRQPQHF
-,TRBV6-2/TRBV6-3,many,TRBJ2-5,TGTGCCAGCAGCTATAGGCGGGAAGAGACCCAGTACTTC,CASSYRREETQYF
-,TRBV12-3/TRBV12-4,few,TRBJ2-5,TGTGCCAGCAGTTCACAACTAGGGGGATTGGCAAGGGAGACCCAGTACTTC,CASSSQLGGLARETQYF
-,TRBV7-2,-,TRBJ1-2,TGTGCCAGCAGCGACAGGAGAGCTAACTATGGCTACACCTTC,CASSDRRANYGYTF
-,TRBV6-2/TRBV6-3,few,TRBJ2-7,TGTGCCAGCAGTTTCCGACTAGTACACGAGCAGTACTTC,CASSFRLVHEQYF
TRBD2,TRBV9,few,TRBJ2-5,TGTGCCAGCAGCGTAGCTAGCGGGGGTCTAGGAGAGACCCAGTACTTC,CASSVASGGLGETQYF
-,TRBV12-3/TRBV12-4,-,TRBJ1-2,TGTGCCAGCACTCCTGGGGGGGTCCTGGGCTACACCTTC,CASTPGGVLGYTF